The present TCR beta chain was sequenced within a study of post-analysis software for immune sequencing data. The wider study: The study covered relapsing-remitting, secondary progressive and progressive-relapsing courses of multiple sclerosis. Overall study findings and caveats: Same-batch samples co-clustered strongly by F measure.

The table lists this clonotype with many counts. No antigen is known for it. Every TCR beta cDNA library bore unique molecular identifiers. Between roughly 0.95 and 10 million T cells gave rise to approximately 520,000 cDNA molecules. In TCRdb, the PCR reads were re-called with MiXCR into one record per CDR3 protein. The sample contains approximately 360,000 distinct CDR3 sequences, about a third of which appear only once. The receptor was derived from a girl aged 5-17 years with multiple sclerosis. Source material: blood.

The CDR3 nucleotides are TGTGCCATCAGTGAGTCCGGGACAGGGGTTAAAGAGCAGTACTTC. It yields the protein CAISESGTGVKEQYF. The chain has TRBV10-3 and TRBJ2-7; 10 bases agree with TRBD1. Germline CDR1 reads ENHRY; CDR2 reads SYGVKD. Germline trimming cut 0 bases from V and 7 bases from J; bases unmatched to any gene: 6. There are 15 residues in the CDR3.